A single sample gave rise to the 6 T cell receptor beta chains below, sequenced in a study of blood T cell repertoires in COVID-19. Method: immunoSEQ multiplex PCR; TCRdb's copy keeps in-frame clones and lacks some. Among over 85,000 clones listed, about 88% were seen once. The specimen was peripheral blood. These receptors were obtained from a man aged 45-65 years with active or convalescent COVID-19.

The rearrangement links TRBV3-1 (or the pseudogene TRBV3-2) to TRBJ2-1; D remains ambiguous. CDR3 size: 12 residues. Trimming removed 3 bases from V and 5 bases from J, with 5 bases in between. Germline CDR1 and CDR2: LGHDT and YNNKEL (reference sequence). The CDR3 coding sequence is TGTGCCAGCAGCCACCCCAACAATGAGCAGTTCTTC. It yields the protein CASSHPNNEQFF.

This chain connects TRBV7-8 to TRBJ2-7, with a weak D call TRBD1 (5 bases). Trimming stripped 5 bases from V and 3 bases from J, with 20 bases between. The length of the CDR3 is 16 residues. Germline CDR1 reads SGHVS; CDR2 reads FQNEAQ. CDR3 sequence reads: CASSPRPSGIGYEQYF. The CDR3 bases are TGTGCCAGCAGCCCAAGACCCTCAGGGATAGGCTACGAGCAGTACTTC.

The J gene is TRBJ1-2, the V gene TRBV3-1 (or the pseudogene TRBV3-2), with TRBD1 identical over 10 bases. Losses at the gene ends were 1 base for V and 5 bases for J; bases not matched to a gene: 13. Germline V gene sequence: CDR1 LGHDT, CDR2 YNNKEL (reference sequence). The CDR3 loop spans 18 amino acids. The CDR3 DNA is TGTGCCAGCAGCCAAGGTCTCTGGGACAGGGGAGTCCTTTATGGCTACACCTTC. Translation: CASSQGLWDRGVLYGYTF.

V is TRBV5-4 and J is TRBJ2-5; 9 positions match TRBD1. With V trimmed by 3 bases and J by 5 bases, 5 bases remained unmatched. Germline CDR1 is SGHNT and CDR2 is YYREEE (reference sequence). The CDR3 is 14 residues long. The CDR3 coding sequence is TGTGCCAGCAGCTCACAGGGGGCAGGGGAGACCCAGTACTTC. It codes for CASSSQGAGETQYF.

V gene TRBV28 combines with J gene TRBJ2-5; D possibly corresponds to TRBD1 (6 bases). The length of the CDR3 is 18 residues. V was shortened by 6 bases and J by 1 base, with 24 bases between the two germline ends. Germline CDR1 MDHEN, CDR2 SYDVKM. The CDR3 loop reads CASSILHTGLRSQETQYF. Written as DNA, the CDR3 is TGTGCCAGCAGCATATTACACACAGGGTTGAGGAGCCAAGAGACCCAGTACTTC.

The rearrangement links TRBV9 to TRBJ2-1, with TRBD2 matching 7 bases. Germline loops: CDR1 SGDLS, CDR2 YYNGEE. The CDR3 length is 16 residues. Trimming at V came to 0 bases and at J to 0 bases, leaving 3 bases not matched to a gene. CDR3 in amino acids: CASSVGEGSSYNEQFF. CDR3 sequence (DNA): TGTGCCAGCAGCGTAGGGGAGGGGAGCTCCTACAATGAGCAGTTCTTC.